The 16 T cell receptor beta chains given below trace back to one sample, sequenced in a study of T cells in Graves' hyperthyroidism and ophthalmopathy. Regions amplified from RNA transcripts were the TCR beta CDR3 regions. First-round RT-PCR targeting the TCR CDR3 was performed with the HTBI primer set. TCRdb passed the multiplex PCR reads through MiXCR, listing each CDR3 protein once. The table lists hundreds of thousands of distinct CDR3 sequences, 38% of them singletons, with about 8.9% in the top ten. The specimen sequenced was blood. Receptors were obtained from a man between 18 and 29 years old with Graves' hyperthyroidism.

This rearrangement joins TRBV7-9 to TRBJ2-5; 9 bases agree with TRBD2. Losses at the gene ends were 4 bases for V and 0 bases for J; bases not matched to a gene: 6. CDR3 length: 16 residues. The germline gives CDR1 SEHNR, CDR2 FQNEAQ (reference sequence). This CDR3 is CASSSVAGGYQETQYF. Written as DNA, the CDR3 is TGTGCCAGCAGCTCAGTCGCGGGGGGGTACCAAGAGACCCAGTACTTC.

As to this clonotype: At one of its ends the junction is not consistent with the germline gene, which may arise from a read error. This chain links TRBV13 with TRBJ1-1; D not certain. Germline V gene data show CDR1 as PRHDT and CDR2 as FYEKMQ (reference sequence). This CDR3 is built from 16 residues. CDR3 bases: TGCGCCAGCAGCCAAGAGGGTGCGTTTGGGTGGACTGAAGCTTTCTTT. Translated: CASSQEGAFGWTEAFF.

V and J are TRBV10-2 and TRBJ2-5; 14 positions match TRBD2. Trimming took 8 bases from V and 4 from J; bases not matched to a gene: 6. In germline, CDR1 is WSHSY, CDR2 SAAADI. The CDR3 loop spans 15 amino acids. CDR3 DNA: TGCGCCAGCCGCTCGGGACTAGCGGGAGTAGAGACCCAGTACTTC. Protein product: CASRSGLAGVETQYF.

As concerns this clonotype: A much more abundant neighbour one base away suggests this may be a read error. The chain employs TRBV9 and TRBJ1-1; no firm D call. The CDR3 is 13 amino acids. Germline V gene sequence: CDR1 SGDLS, CDR2 YYNGEE. The chain's CDR3 is CASSVVSNTEASF. CDR3 bases: TGTGCCAGCAGCGTAGTTAGTAACACTGAAGCTTCCTTT.

The chain combines TRBV9 with TRBJ1-1; D might be TRBD1 (5 bases). The CDR3 totals 15 residues. The V and J ends lost 4 bases and 10 bases respectively, with 23 bases between them. Germline V lookup: CDR1 SGDLS, CDR2 YYNGEE. The CDR3 sequence is CASSLGAGTGEGAFF. In DNA, the CDR3 is TGTGCCAGCAGCTTAGGGGCAGGGACCGGGGAAGGAGCTTTCTTT.

This clonotype was observed a handful of times. This CDR3 reads CSARGSGSAEGYEQYF. CDR3 nucleotide sequence: TGCAGTGCTAGGGGTAGCGGGAGCGCAGAAGGGTACGAGCAGTACTTC. The chain employs TRBV20-1 and TRBJ2-7, with TRBD2 identical over 9 bases. The V and J ends lost 3 bases and 4 bases, in that order; junction bases with no gene match: 13. This CDR3 has 16 amino acids. Germline values: CDR1 DFQATT, CDR2 SNEGSKA (reference sequence).

Notes on this clonotype: A much larger clone lies one base from this, so it may be a read error. The V gene is TRBV20-1, the J gene TRBJ1-2; D is uncertain. V was cut by 7 bases and J by 1 base, with 10 bases left in between. The CDR3 runs to 12 residues. Per the germline V gene, CDR1 is DFQATT and CDR2 is SNEGSKA (reference sequence). CDR3 loop: CSGRGFNYGYTF. In nucleotides, the CDR3 is TGCAGTGGCCGCGGGTTTAACTATGGCTACACCTTC.

In this sample, this clonotype turned up many times. V and J are TRBV29-1 and TRBJ1-1; the D is unclear. The V end was cut by 7 bases, the J end by 1 base, with 13 bases between. The CDR3 consists of 13 residues. The V gene's germline CDR1 is SQVTM and CDR2 ANQGSEA. The CDR3 sequence is CSADGGGNTEAFF. CDR3 in DNA: TGCAGCGCTGATGGCGGTGGGAACACTGAAGCTTTCTTT.

CDR3 sequence: CSAGRLAGVQETQYF. In DNA form, the CDR3 reads TGCAGTGCTGGCCGACTAGCGGGAGTTCAAGAGACCCAGTACTTC. The rearrangement uses TRBV20-1 and TRBJ2-5; the match to TRBD2 covers 12 bases. Germline assignment: CDR1 DFQATT and CDR2 SNEGSKA (reference sequence). The CDR3 consists of 15 residues. V gave up 5 bases and J gave up 2 bases; unmatched junction bases: 6.

The chain is built from TRBV7-2 and TRBJ1-3; D call uncertain. CDR1 is SGHTA, CDR2 FQGNSA, per germline. V dropped 5 bases and J dropped 0 bases, with 11 bases sitting between them. CDR3 length: 15 amino acids. The CDR3 sequence: CASSAGASSGNTIYF. As DNA, the CDR3 is TGTGCCAGCAGCGCTGGCGCTAGCTCTGGAAACACCATATATTTT.

There are a few counts of this clonotype. The chain combines TRBV5-6 with TRBJ2-6; unclear D gene. The CDR3 is made up of 14 amino acids. In germline, CDR1 is SGHDT, CDR2 YYEEEE. Trimming pared 3 bases from V and 4 bases from J, leaving 8 bases between. The CDR3 region has the DNA TGTGCCAGCAGCTCTAGTCTCGGGGCCAACGTCCTGACTTTC. Residues: CASSSSLGANVLTF.

This clonotype was picked up many times. Written as DNA, the CDR3 is TGTGCCAGCAGTGATGAAAGGGGCATCGACGAGCAGTACTTC. Translation gives CASSDERGIDEQYF. The chain uses TRBV25-1 and TRBJ2-7, with D possibly TRBD1 on 5 matching bases. The CDR3 contains 14 residues. Germline CDR1 reads MGHDK; CDR2 reads SYGVNS. Between the trimmed V and J ends, which lost 3 bases and 5 bases, there was a span of 14 bases.

This chain connects TRBV29-1 to TRBJ2-7, with 10 bases fitting TRBD1. CDR3 length: 12 amino acids. CDR1 and CDR2 from the germline V gene are SQVTM and ANQGSEA. The CDR3 region is CSVGTGENEQYF. CDR3 sequence (DNA): TGCAGTGTCGGGACAGGGGAAAACGAGCAGTACTTC.

The chain uses TRBV7-2 and TRBJ1-3; a weak D match, TRBD1 (6 bases). CDR3 length: 17 amino acids. Trimming stripped 4 bases from V and 8 bases from J, with 24 bases between. Germline V lookup: CDR1 SGHTA, CDR2 FQGNSA. CDR3 bases: TGTGCCAGCAGCTCGCGGTGGGGGGCGCCTGATGGCTACACCATATATTTT. This gives the protein CASSSRWGAPDGYTIYF.

The chain's CDR3 is CSARDFGRYEQYF. The CDR3 nucleotides are TGCAGTGCTAGAGATTTCGGCCGTTACGAGCAGTACTTC. The chain carries TRBV20-1 and TRBJ2-7; D remains ambiguous. The CDR3 is 13 amino acids. Deletions cut 0 bases from V and 4 bases from J, with 10 bases between. Per the germline V gene, CDR1 is DFQATT and CDR2 is SNEGSKA (reference sequence).

The V gene is TRBV20-1, the J gene TRBJ2-7; a possible D gene is TRBD2 (6 bases). The CDR3 consists of 13 residues. Trimming stripped 1 base from V and 6 bases from J, with 13 bases between. Germline CDR1 is DFQATT and CDR2 is SNEGSKA (reference sequence). The CDR3 nucleotides are TGCAGTGCTAGAGTTTCGGGAGCAAGCGAGCAGTACTTC. Residues: CSARVSGASEQYF.